These T cell receptor beta chains were read from a single sample in a study of cytomegalovirus exposure and HLA in healthy donors. Produced via immunoSEQ multiplex PCR; TCRdb's table is partial and in-frame only. The table includes around 150,000 clones, roughly 78% detected once. Sequenced sample: PBMCs. The receptor set was obtained from a man between 35 and 55 years old in good health and CMV-seropositive. Both conserved end residues are part of each CDR3. A D gene is named only where the DNA matches it firmly. The size of a clone is reported for some rows only, either as once, few or many, or as a class for expanded clones.

j_call,clone_size,v_call,d_call,cdr3_aa,cdr3_nt
TRBJ2-1,.,TRBV18,.,CASSPIQTEPNYNEQFF,TGTGCCAGCTCACCTATACAGACAGAGCCCAACTACAATGAGCAGTTCTTC
TRBJ1-2,.,TRBV21-1,.,CASSPFRYGYTF,TGTGCCAGCAGCCCCTTCCGCTATGGCTACACCTTC
TRBJ1-4,few,TRBV29-1,TRBD1,CSVATGPNEKLFF,TGCAGCGTGGCGACAGGGCCTAATGAAAAACTGTTTTTT
TRBJ2-1,.,TRBV5-1,TRBD1,CASSLTGDSEQFF,TGCGCCAGCAGCTTGACAGGGGACAGTGAGCAGTTCTTC
TRBJ2-3,once,TRBV18,TRBD2,CASSPLSGGLPDTQYF,TGTGCCAGCTCACCTCTCAGCGGGGGCCTGCCAGATACGCAGTATTTT
TRBJ1-4,.,TRBV4-3,.,CASSQGPGGNEKLFF,TGCGCCAGCAGCCAAGGACCTGGGGGGAATGAAAAACTGTTTTTT
TRBJ2-3,few,TRBV4-3,TRBD2,CASSQSGGGAVDTQYF,TGCGCCAGCAGCCAATCGGGCGGGGGGGCCGTAGATACGCAGTATTTT
TRBJ1-2,.,TRBV11-3,TRBD1,CASSTTGGLGYTF,TGTGCCAGCAGCACAACAGGGGGCCTTGGCTACACCTTC
TRBJ1-4,.,TRBV6-6,.,CASTYRGKATNEKLFF,TGTGCCAGCACTTACCGGGGGAAGGCAACTAATGAAAAACTGTTTTTT
TRBJ2-4,.,TRBV4-2,TRBD2,CASSHPFGTSLNIQYF,TGTGCCAGCAGCCACCCCTTTGGGACTAGCCTTAACATTCAGTACTTC
TRBJ1-6,.,TRBV27,TRBD1,CASASPGQGHSPLHF,TGTGCCAGCGCCTCACCGGGACAGGGACATTCACCCCTCCACTTT
TRBJ2-2,.,TRBV6-4,.,CASSAREHTGELFF,TGTGCCAGCAGTGCACGGGAGCACACCGGGGAGCTGTTTTTT
TRBJ1-2,.,TRBV6-5,TRBD1,CASSFTGDGYTF,TGTGCCAGCAGCTTTACAGGGGACGGCTACACCTTC
TRBJ2-5,.,TRBV19,.,CASTPAQGEETQYF,TGTGCCAGTACTCCGGCACAGGGAGAAGAGACCCAGTACTTC
TRBJ1-4,.,TRBV18,TRBD1,CASSPGQGAEKLFF,TGTGCCAGCTCACCTGGACAGGGGGCAGAAAAACTGTTTTTT
TRBJ1-6,few,TRBV6-6,TRBD1,CASRRQGAAYNSPLHF,TGTGCCAGCAGGAGACAGGGGGCAGCCTATAATTCACCCCTCCACTTT
TRBJ2-7,.,TRBV11-2,.,CASSLEEEYEQYF,TGTGCCAGCAGCTTAGAGGAGGAATACGAGCAGTACTTC
TRBJ1-3,.,TRBV6-5,.,CASSYGRGSGNTIYF,TGTGCCAGCAGTTACGGGAGGGGCTCTGGAAACACCATATATTTT
TRBJ2-7,few,TRBV29-1,.,CSVEEGVYEQYF,TGCAGCGTTGAAGAGGGAGTCTACGAGCAGTACTTC
TRBJ1-6,.,TRBV2,.,CASLQSSYNSPLHF,TGTGCCAGCTTACAGAGCTCCTATAATTCACCCCTCCACTTT
TRBJ2-3,once,TRBV7-8,TRBD2,CASSPIKFSGVADTQYF,TGTGCCAGCAGCCCGATCAAATTTAGCGGGGTCGCAGATACGCAGTATTTT
TRBJ1-1,.,TRBV5-8,.,CASSSGTRTAYGEAFF,TGTGCCAGCAGTTCCGGGACAAGGACGGCGTACGGTGAAGCTTTCTTT
TRBJ1-6,.,TRBV10-3,TRBD1,CAISGQGLIGSPLHF,TGTGCCATCAGCGGACAGGGACTAATAGGGTCACCCCTCCACTTT
TRBJ2-3,.,TRBV5-1,.,CASSYRTGDTQYF,TGCGCCAGCAGCTATCGGACGGGGGATACGCAGTATTTT
TRBJ1-1,few,TRBV29-1,.,CSAFGQRGAFF,TGCAGCGCATTCGGACAGCGTGGGGCTTTCTTT
TRBJ2-2,.,TRBV11-3,.,CASSPGSGAGELFF,TGTGCCAGCAGCCCGGGTTCGGGGGCCGGGGAGCTGTTTTTT
TRBJ1-2,once,TRBV25-1,.,CASSTGLSSGYTF,TGTGCCAGCAGTACAGGGTTGTCTTCTGGCTACACCTTC
TRBJ2-7,.,TRBV4-2,.,CASSQASMGSSYEQYF,TGTGCCAGCAGCCAAGCCTCCATGGGGAGCTCCTACGAGCAGTACTTC
TRBJ2-1,.,TRBV4-1,TRBD1,CASSQTGTEQFF,TGCGCCAGCAGCCAGACAGGGACTGAGCAGTTCTTC
TRBJ2-1,.,TRBV10-3,TRBD1,CATRGQGAYNEQFF,TGTGCCACCAGAGGACAGGGGGCTTACAATGAGCAGTTCTTC
TRBJ2-7,.,TRBV18,.,CASSPRDTSYEQYF,TGTGCCAGCTCACCCCGGGACACCTCCTACGAGCAGTACTTC
TRBJ2-7,.,TRBV29-1,.,CSVGFGVSYEQYF,TGCAGCGTTGGGTTCGGGGTCTCCTACGAGCAGTACTTC
TRBJ1-1,.,TRBV7-8,TRBD1,CASSWAGTGVLEAFF,TGTGCCAGCAGCTGGGCCGGGACAGGGGTCCTTGAAGCTTTCTTT
TRBJ2-5,.,TRBV9,.,CASSVGAGLVETQYF,TGTGCCAGCAGCGTAGGGGCCGGACTCGTAGAGACCCAGTACTTC
TRBJ2-1,.,TRBV10-3,.,CAISPDSNEQFF,TGTGCCATCAGTCCGGACAGCAATGAGCAGTTCTTC
TRBJ1-5,.,TRBV28,TRBD1,CASTFWTRGNQPQHF,TGTGCCAGCACATTTTGGACCAGGGGGAATCAGCCCCAGCATTTT
TRBJ1-1,once,TRBV2,TRBD1,CASSAGGAGLAFF,TGTGCCAGCAGCGCAGGGGGCGCGGGTTTGGCTTTCTTT
TRBJ1-3,.,TRBV6-1,TRBD1,CASSATWDSRNTIYF,TGTGCCAGCAGTGCCACCTGGGACAGCCGAAACACCATATATTTT
TRBJ1-4,once,TRBV4-2,.,CASSQGEGGEKLFF,TGTGCCAGCAGCCAGGGGGAGGGGGGAGAAAAACTGTTTTTT
TRBJ2-2,.,TRBV7-9,.,CASSLPANTGELFF,TGTGCCAGCAGCTTACCAGCGAACACCGGGGAGCTGTTTTTT
TRBJ2-4,.,TRBV11-2,.,CASSFLAKNIQYF,TGTGCCAGCAGCTTCCTAGCCAAAAACATTCAGTACTTC
TRBJ1-2,few,TRBV11-3,.,CARRGSSGYTF,TGTGCCAGGAGGGGGTCGAGCGGCTACACCTTC
TRBJ1-5,.,TRBV15,.,CATSRDLGGNQPQHF,TGTGCCACCAGCAGAGACCTAGGCGGCAATCAGCCCCAGCATTTT
TRBJ1-1,.,TRBV7-2,TRBD1,CASSQGGLGAFF,TGTGCCAGCAGCCAGGGGGGCCTCGGGGCTTTCTTT
TRBJ1-1,.,TRBV6-5,.,CASSYSWGGATEAFF,TGTGCCAGCAGTTACTCGTGGGGAGGGGCCACTGAAGCTTTCTTT
TRBJ2-7,.,TRBV27,TRBD2,CATSRGGDGNYEQYF,TGTGCCACCAGCCGGGGGGGGGACGGAAACTACGAGCAGTACTTC
TRBJ2-2,.,TRBV19,.,CASTTEVANTGELFF,TGTGCCAGTACTACAGAGGTAGCGAACACCGGGGAGCTGTTTTTT
TRBJ1-5,.,TRBV5-6,.,CASSLGSAVSNQPQHF,TGTGCCAGCAGCTTGGGTTCTGCAGTTAGCAATCAGCCCCAGCATTTT
TRBJ2-1,.,TRBV7-6,TRBD2,CASRYLAGGHNEQFF,TGTGCCAGCAGATACCTAGCGGGGGGGCACAATGAGCAGTTCTTC
TRBJ2-4,.,TRBV9,TRBD1,CASSEGWTGGWNIQYF,TGTGCCAGCAGCGAGGGATGGACAGGGGGCTGGAACATTCAGTACTTC
TRBJ2-7,.,TRBV11-2,.,CASSLTGIEQYF,TGTGCCAGCAGCTTAACAGGGATCGAGCAGTACTTC
TRBJ1-2,.,TRBV5-5,TRBD1,CASTPVFRDRVSNYGYTF,TGTGCCAGCACCCCAGTATTCCGGGACAGGGTCTCTAACTATGGCTACACCTTC
TRBJ2-7,.,TRBV6-5,TRBD2,CASSYRRGAYEQYF,TGTGCCAGCAGTTACAGGCGGGGGGCCTACGAGCAGTACTTC